This T cell receptor (beta chain) was profiled in a study of shared clonotypes between healthy human individuals. Study details: Per donor, three plates held CD4 naive cells, three held CD4 memory, two held CD8 naive and one held CD8 memory.

Naive CD8 cells comprised CD45RO-negative, CCR7-positively selected cells, excluding terminally differentiated effector memory CD45RA+ cells. The CDR3 is made up of 14 amino acids. The V gene lost 6 bases and the J gene lost 0 bases, with 12 bases spanning the gap. The germline CDR1 and CDR2 sequences are SQVTM and ANQGSEA. Authors' data handling: Filtering differed since immunoSEQ provided only junctions, with no quality scores. Some clones are missing from TCRdb's copy, which holds only in-frame ones; the method was immunoSEQ multiplex PCR. V and J calls and clone size are given by that table; D and trimming were obtained from the DNA. In the table there are around 550,000 clones, around 95% of which are singletons.

This clonotype originated in a woman in her twenties or thirties in good health. The chain links TRBV29-1 to TRBJ2-1; D call uncertain. The sequenced sample was naive CD8+ T cells sorted from blood. The CDR3 loop is CSVLGLSSYNEQFF. In DNA form, the CDR3 reads TGCAGCGTGCTAGGGTTGAGCTCCTACAATGAGCAGTTCTTC.